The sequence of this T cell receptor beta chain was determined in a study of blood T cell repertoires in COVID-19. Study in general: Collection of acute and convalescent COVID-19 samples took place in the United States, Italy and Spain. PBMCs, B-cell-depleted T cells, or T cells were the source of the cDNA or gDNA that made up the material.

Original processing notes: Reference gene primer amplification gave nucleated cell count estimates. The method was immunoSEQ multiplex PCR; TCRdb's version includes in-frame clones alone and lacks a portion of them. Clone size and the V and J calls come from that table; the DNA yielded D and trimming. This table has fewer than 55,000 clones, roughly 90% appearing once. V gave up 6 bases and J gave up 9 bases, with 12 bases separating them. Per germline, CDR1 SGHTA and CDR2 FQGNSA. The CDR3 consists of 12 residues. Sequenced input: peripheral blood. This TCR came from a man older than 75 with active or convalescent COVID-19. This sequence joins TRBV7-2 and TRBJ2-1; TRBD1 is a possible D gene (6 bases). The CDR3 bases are TGTGCCAGCAGGCCAGGGGTTAGTGAGCAGTTCTTC. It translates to CASRPGVSEQFF.